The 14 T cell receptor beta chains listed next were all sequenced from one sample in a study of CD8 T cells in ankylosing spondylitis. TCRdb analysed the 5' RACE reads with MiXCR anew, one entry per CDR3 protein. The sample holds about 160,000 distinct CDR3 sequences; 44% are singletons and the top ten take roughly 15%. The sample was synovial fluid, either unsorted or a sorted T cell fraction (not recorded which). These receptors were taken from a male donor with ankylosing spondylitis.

Here the CDR3 reads CASNFVGGATEAFF. The CDR3 region has the DNA TGTGCCAGCAACTTTGTAGGTGGGGCCACTGAAGCTTTCTTT. The chain couples TRBV7-9 to TRBJ1-1; D possibly corresponds to TRBD1 (5 bases). Germline loops: CDR1 SEHNR, CDR2 FQNEAQ (reference sequence). Trimming took 7 bases from V and 4 from J, leaving 16 bases between them. The CDR3 has 14 residues.

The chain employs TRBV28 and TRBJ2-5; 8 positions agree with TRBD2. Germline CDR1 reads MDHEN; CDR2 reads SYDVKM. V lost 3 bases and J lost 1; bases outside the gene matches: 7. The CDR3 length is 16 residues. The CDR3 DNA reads TGTGCCAGCAGTTTCCCAGCTAGCGGGTTCCAAGAGACCCAGTACTTC. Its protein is CASSFPASGFQETQYF. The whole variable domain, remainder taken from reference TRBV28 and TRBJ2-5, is DVKVTQSSRYLVKRTGEKVFLECVQDMDHENMFWYRQDPGLGLRLIYFSYDVKMKEKGDIPEGYSVSREKKERFSLILESASTNQTSMYLCASSFPASGFQETQYFGPGTRLLVL.

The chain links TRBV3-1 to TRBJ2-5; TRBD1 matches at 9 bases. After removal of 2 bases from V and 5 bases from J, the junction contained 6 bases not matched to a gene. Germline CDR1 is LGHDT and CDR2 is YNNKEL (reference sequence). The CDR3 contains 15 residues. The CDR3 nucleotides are TGTGCCAGCAGCCAATGGACAGGGGAGGAGGAGACCCAGTACTTC. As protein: CASSQWTGEEETQYF.

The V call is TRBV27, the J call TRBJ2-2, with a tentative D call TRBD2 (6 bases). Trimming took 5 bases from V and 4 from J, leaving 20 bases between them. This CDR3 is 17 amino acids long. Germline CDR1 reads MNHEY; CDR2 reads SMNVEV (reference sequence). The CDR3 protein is CASSLLGAGSPTGELFF. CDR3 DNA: TGTGCCAGCAGTCTCCTTGGCGCGGGGAGTCCCACCGGGGAGCTGTTTTTT.

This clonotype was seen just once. The CDR3, as DNA: TGTGCCAGCAGCTTAGCCCGGTGGGTCGGGGACACTGAAGCTTTCTTT. Residues: CASSLARWVGDTEAFF. The chain couples TRBV11-3 to TRBJ1-1; D ambiguous. The CDR3 runs to 16 residues. V lost 1 base and J 3 bases, leaving 15 bases between the germline ends. Germline-derived CDR1 and CDR2 are SGHNT and YENEEA.

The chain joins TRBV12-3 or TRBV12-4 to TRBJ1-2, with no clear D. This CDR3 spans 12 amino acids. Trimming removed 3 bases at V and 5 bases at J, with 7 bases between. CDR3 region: CASSFGVYGYTF. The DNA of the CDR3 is TGTGCCAGCAGTTTTGGAGTATATGGCTACACCTTC.

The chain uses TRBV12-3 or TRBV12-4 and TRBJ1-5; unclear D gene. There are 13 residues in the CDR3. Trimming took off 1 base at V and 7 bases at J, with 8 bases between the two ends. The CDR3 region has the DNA TGTGCCAGCAGTTTAGAGGTTCAGCAGCCCCAGCATTTT. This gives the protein CASSLEVQQPQHF.

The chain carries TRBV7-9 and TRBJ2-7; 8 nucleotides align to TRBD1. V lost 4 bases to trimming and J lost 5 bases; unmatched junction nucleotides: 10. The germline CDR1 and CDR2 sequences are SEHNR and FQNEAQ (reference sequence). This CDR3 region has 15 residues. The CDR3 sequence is CASSSDRDRLHEQYF. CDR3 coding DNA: TGTGCCAGCAGCTCAGACCGGGACAGGCTGCACGAGCAGTACTTC. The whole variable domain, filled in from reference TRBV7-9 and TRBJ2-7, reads DTGVSQNPRHKITKRGQNVTFRCDPISEHNRLYWYRQTLGQGPEFLTYFQNEAQLEKSRLLSDRFSAERPKGSFSTLEIQRTEQGDSAMYLCASSSDRDRLHEQYFGPGTRLTVT.

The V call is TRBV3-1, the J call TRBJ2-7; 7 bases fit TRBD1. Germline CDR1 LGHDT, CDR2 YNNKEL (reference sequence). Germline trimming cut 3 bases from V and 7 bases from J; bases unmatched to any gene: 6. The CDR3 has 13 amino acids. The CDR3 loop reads CASSHRQGWEQYF. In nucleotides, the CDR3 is TGTGCCAGCAGCCACCGACAGGGTTGGGAGCAGTACTTC.

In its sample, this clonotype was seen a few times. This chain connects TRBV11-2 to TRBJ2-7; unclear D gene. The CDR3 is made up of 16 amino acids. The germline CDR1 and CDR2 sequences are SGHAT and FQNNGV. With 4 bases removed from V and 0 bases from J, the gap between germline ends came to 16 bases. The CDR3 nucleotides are TGTGCCAGCAGCTCGCTACCAGCTGCGGACTCCTACGAGCAGTACTTC. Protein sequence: CASSSLPAADSYEQYF.

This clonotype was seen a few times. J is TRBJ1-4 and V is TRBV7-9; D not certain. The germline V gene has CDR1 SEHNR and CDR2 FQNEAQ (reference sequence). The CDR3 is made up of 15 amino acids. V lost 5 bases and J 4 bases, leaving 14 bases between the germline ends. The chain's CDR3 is CASSPPGGYNEKLFF. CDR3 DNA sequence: TGTGCCAGCAGCCCACCGGGAGGTTATAATGAAAAACTGTTTTTT.

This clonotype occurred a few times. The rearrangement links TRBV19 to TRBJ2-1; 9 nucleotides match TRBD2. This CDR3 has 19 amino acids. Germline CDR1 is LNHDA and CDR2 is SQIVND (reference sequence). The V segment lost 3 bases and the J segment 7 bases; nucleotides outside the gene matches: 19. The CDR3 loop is CASSIGRFQRGDRRNEQFF. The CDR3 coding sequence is TGTGCCAGTAGTATCGGGCGTTTTCAGCGGGGGGACCGGCGAAATGAGCAGTTCTTC.

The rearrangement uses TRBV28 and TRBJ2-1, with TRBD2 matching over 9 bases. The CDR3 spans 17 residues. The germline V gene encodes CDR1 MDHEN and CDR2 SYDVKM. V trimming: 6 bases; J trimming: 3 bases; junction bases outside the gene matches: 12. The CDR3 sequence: CASSPPLAGNFYNEQFF. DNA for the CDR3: TGTGCCAGCAGCCCTCCGCTAGCGGGGAACTTCTACAATGAGCAGTTCTTC.

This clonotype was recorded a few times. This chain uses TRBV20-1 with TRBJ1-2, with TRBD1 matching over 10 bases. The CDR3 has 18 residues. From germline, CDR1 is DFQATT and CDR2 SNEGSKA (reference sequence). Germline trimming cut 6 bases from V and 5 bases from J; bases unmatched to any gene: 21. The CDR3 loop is CSASGTGARTSSGYGYTF. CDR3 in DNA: TGCAGTGCGTCCGGGACAGGGGCACGGACTTCCTCAGGGTATGGCTACACCTTC.